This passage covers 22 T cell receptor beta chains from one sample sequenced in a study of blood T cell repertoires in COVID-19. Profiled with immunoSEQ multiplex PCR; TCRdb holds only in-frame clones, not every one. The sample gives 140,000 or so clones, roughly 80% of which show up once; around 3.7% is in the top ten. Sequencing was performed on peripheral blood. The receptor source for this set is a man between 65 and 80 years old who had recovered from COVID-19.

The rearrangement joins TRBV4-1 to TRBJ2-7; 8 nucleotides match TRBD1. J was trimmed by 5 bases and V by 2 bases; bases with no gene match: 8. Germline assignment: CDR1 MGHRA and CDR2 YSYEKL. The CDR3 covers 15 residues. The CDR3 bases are TGCGCCAGCAGCCAATACATCGGACAGGGAGACGAGCAGTACTTC. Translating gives CASSQYIGQGDEQYF.

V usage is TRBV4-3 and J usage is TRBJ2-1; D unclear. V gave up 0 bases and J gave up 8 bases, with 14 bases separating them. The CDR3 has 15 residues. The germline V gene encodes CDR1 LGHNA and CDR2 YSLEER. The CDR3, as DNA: TGCGCCAGCAGCCAAGAAGAGATTAGCTTCCATGAGCAGTTCTTC. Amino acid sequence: CASSQEEISFHEQFF.

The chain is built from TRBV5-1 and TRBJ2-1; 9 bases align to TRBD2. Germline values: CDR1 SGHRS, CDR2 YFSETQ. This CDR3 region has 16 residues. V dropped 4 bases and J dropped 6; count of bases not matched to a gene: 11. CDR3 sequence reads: CASSPYSGSAGNEQFF. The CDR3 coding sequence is TGCGCCAGCAGCCCCTATAGCGGGAGTGCTGGCAATGAGCAGTTCTTC. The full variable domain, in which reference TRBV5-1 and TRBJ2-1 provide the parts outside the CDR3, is KAGVTQTPRYLIKTRGQQVTLSCSPISGHRSVSWYQQTPGQGLQFLFEYFSETQRNKGNFPGRFSGRQFSNSRSEMNVSTLELGDSALYLCASSPYSGSAGNEQFFGPGTRLTVL.

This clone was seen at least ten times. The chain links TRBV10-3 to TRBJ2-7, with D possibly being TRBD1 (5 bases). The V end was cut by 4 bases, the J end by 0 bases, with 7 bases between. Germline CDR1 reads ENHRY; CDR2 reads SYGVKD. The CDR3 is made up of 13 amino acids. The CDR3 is CAISGQSSYEQYF. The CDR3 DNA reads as TGTGCCATCAGTGGACAGTCCTCCTACGAGCAGTACTTC.

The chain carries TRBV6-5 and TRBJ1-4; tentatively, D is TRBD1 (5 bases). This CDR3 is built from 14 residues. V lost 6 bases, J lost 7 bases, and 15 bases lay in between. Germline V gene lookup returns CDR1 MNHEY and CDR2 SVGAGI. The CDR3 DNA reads TGTGCCAGCAGGCAGGGTTTTTCGGGTGAAAAACTGTTTTTT. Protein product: CASRQGFSGEKLFF.

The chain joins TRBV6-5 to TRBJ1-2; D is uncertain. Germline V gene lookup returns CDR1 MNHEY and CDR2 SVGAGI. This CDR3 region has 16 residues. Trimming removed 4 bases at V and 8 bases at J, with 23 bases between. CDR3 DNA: TGTGCCAGCAGTTGGAATGCTGTGGGAGGAGAATCAGGCTACACCTTC. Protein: CASSWNAVGGESGYTF.

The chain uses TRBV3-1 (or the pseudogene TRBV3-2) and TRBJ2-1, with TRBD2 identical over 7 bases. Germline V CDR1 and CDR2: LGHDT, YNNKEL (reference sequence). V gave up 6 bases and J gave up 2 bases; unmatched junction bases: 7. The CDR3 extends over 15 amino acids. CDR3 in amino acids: CASRSAGVAYNEQFF. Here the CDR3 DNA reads TGTGCCAGCAGATCGGCGGGGGTGGCCTACAATGAGCAGTTCTTC.

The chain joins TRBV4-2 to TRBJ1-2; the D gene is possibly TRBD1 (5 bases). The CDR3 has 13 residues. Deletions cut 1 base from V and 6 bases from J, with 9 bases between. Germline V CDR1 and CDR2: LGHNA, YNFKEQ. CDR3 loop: CASSQGREDGYTF. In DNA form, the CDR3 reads TGTGCCAGCAGCCAAGGCAGGGAGGATGGCTACACCTTC.

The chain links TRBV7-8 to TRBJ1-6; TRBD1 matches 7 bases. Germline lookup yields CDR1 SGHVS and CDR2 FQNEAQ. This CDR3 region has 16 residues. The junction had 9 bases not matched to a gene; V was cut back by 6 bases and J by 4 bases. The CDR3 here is CASSTEGAVYNSPLHF. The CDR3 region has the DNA TGTGCCAGCAGTACTGAGGGGGCGGTATATAATTCACCCCTCCACTTT.

The CDR3 loop is CASSLGSGSNSPLHF. The CDR3 nucleotides are TGTGCCAGCAGCTTGGGTTCGGGATCCAATTCACCCCTCCACTTT. The J gene is TRBJ1-6, the V gene TRBV5-6; unclear D gene. Germline CDR1 reads SGHDT; CDR2 reads YYEEEE. The V end lost 0 bases, the J end lost 7 bases, and 11 bases lay between the germline ends. The CDR3 extends over 15 amino acids.

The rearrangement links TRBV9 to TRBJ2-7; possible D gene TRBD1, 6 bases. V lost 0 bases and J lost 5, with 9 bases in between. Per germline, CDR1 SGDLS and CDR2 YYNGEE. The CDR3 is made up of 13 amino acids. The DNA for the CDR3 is TGTGCCAGCAGCGTAGGGGGGCTCGACGAGCAGTACTTC. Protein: CASSVGGLDEQYF.

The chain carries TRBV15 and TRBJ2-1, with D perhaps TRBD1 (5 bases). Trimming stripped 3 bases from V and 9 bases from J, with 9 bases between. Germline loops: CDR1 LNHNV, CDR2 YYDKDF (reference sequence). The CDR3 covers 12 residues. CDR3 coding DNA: TGTGCCACCAGCAGCAGGGATGGTGAGCAGTTCTTC. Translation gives CATSSRDGEQFF.

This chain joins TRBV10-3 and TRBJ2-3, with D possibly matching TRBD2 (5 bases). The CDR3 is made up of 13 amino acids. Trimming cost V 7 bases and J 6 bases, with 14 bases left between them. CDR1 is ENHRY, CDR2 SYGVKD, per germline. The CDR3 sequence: CAITRERSDTQYF. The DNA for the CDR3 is TGTGCCATCACGAGGGAGAGATCGGATACGCAGTATTTT.

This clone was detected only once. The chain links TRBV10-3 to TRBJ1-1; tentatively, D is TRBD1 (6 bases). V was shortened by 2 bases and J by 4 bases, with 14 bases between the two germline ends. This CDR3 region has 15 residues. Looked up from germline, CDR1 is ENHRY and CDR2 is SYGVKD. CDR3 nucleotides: TGTGCCATCAGTGAGACAGGCCTCAGGGGCACTGAAGCTTTCTTT. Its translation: CAISETGLRGTEAFF.

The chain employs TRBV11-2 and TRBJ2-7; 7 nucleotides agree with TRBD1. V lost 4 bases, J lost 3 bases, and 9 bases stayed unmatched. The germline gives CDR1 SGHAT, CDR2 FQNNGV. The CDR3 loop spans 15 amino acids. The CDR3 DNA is TGTGCCAGCAGCTCGGGACAGAACCCCCTCTACGAGCAGTACTTC. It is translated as CASSSGQNPLYEQYF. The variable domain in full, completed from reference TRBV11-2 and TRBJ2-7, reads EAGVAQSPRYKIIEKRQSVAFWCNPISGHATLYWYQQILGQGPKLLIQFQNNGVVDDSQLPKDRFSAERLKGVDSTLKIQPAKLEDSAVYLCASSSGQNPLYEQYFGPGTRLTVT.

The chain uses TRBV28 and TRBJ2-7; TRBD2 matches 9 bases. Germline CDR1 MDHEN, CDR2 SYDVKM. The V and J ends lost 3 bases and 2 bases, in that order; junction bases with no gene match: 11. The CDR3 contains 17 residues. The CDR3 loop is CASSFREGGRGPYEQYF. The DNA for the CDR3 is TGTGCCAGCAGTTTTAGGGAAGGCGGGAGGGGTCCCTACGAGCAGTACTTC.

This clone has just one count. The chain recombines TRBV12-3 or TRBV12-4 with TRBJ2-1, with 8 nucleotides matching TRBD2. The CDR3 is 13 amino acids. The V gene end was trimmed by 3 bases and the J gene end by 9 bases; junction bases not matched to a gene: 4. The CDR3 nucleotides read TGTGCCAGCAGTTTTCAGCGGGAGAGTGAGCAGTTCTTC. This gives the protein CASSFQRESEQFF.

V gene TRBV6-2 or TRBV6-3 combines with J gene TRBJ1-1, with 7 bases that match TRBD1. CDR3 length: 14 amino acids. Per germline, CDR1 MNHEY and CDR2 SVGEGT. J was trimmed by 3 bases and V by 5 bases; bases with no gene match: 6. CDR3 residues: CASSKDRSDTEAFF. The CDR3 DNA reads TGTGCCAGCAGTAAGGACAGGTCGGACACTGAAGCTTTCTTT.

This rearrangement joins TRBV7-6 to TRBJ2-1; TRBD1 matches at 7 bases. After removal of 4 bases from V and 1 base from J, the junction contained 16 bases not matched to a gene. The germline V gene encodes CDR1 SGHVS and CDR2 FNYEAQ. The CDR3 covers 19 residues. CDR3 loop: CASSSRGGVGRGSYNEQFF. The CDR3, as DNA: TGTGCCAGCAGCTCAAGAGGAGGAGTGGGCAGGGGGTCCTACAATGAGCAGTTCTTC. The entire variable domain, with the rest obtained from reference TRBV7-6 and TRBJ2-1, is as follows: GAGVSQSPRYKVTKRGQDVALRCDPISGHVSLYWYRQALGQGPEFLTYFNYEAQQDKSGLPNDRFSAERPEGSISTLTIQRTEQRDSAMYRCASSSRGGVGRGSYNEQFFGPGTRLTVL.

CDR3 sequence (DNA): TGCGCCAGCAGCTTGGGACCACAGGGGCCGCAGGAAAAACTGTTTTTT. Translation gives CASSLGPQGPQEKLFF. V usage is TRBV5-1 and J usage is TRBJ1-4; 7 bases agree with TRBD1. This CDR3 is built from 16 residues. Unmatched junction bases numbered 10, after V lost 0 bases and J lost 8 bases. CDR1 and CDR2 from the germline V gene are SGHRS and YFSETQ.

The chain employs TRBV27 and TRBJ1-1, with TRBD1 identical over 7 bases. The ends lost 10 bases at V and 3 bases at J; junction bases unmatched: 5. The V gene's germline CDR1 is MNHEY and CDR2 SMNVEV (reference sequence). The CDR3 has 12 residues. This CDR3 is CATQGVYTEAFF. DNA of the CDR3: TGTGCCACCCAGGGGGTTTACACTGAAGCTTTCTTT.

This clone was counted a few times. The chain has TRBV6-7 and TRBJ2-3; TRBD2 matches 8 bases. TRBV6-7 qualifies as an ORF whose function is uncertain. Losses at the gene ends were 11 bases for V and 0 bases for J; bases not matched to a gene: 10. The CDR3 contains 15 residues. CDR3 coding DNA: TGTGCCCCCCAAAGGCCTAGCGGGAGCACAGATACGCAGTATTTT. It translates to CAPQRPSGSTDTQYF.